This TCR beta chain stems from a study of blood T cell repertoires in COVID-19. Study-level background: Some COVID-19 samples were acute and others convalescent; all came from the United States, Italy and Spain. PBMCs, B-cell-depleted T cells, or T cells provided the cDNA or gDNA that made up the material.

Adults between roughly 18 and 89 years of age took part from under 25 US areas. Participants had their cohort set by participant-reported clinical history. V was clipped by 3 bases and J by 7 bases, with 10 bases between them. CDR3 length: 14 residues. CDR1 is SNHLY, CDR2 FYNNEI, per germline. Method: immunoSEQ multiplex PCR; TCRdb's copy keeps in-frame clones and lacks some. The repertoire has roughly 420,000 clones, roughly 90% of them found once; the top ten carry more than 0.9%. The sequenced sample consisted of PBMCs or T cells enriched from blood (not recorded which). The chain links TRBV2 to TRBJ1-6, with D possibly being TRBD1 (5 bases). This TCR was recovered from a woman aged 30 to 39 with acute COVID-19. CDR3 loop: CASSDRVGNSPLHF. The DNA of the CDR3 is TGTGCCAGCAGTGACAGGGTTGGCAATTCACCCCTCCACTTT.